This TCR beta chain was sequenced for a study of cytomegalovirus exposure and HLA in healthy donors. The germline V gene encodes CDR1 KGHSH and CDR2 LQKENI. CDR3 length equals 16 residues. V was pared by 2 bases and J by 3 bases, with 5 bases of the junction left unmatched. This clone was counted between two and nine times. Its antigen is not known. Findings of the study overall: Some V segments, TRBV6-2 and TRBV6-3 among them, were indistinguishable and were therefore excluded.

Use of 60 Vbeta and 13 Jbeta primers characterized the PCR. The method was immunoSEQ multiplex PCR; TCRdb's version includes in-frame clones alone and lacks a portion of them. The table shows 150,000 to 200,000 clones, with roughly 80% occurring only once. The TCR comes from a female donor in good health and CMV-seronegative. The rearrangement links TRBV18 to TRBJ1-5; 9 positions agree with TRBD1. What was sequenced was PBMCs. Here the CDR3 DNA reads TGTGCCAGCTCACCAGCCGGACAGGGGAACAATCAGCCCCAGCATTTT. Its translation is CASSPAGQGNNQPQHF.